One and the same sample provided the 21 T cell receptor beta chains below, sequenced in a study of cytomegalovirus exposure and HLA in healthy donors. The PCR contained 60 Vbeta and 13 Jbeta primers. Sequenced by immunoSEQ multiplex PCR; TCRdb stores in-frame clones only, minus some. The table lists 52,000 or so clones, about 77% of them singletons. Sequencing was done on a sample of PBMCs. These receptors originate from a woman aged 40-49 years in good health and CMV-seropositive.

CDR3 in amino acids: CATKRNNQETQYF. CDR3 DNA sequence: TGTGCCACCAAACGTAACAACCAAGAGACCCAGTACTTC. The chain carries TRBV28 and TRBJ2-5; no clear D. Germline V gene data show CDR1 as MDHEN and CDR2 as SYDVKM. Trimming took 10 bases from V and 0 from J, leaving 12 bases between them. CDR3 size: 13 residues.

V and J are TRBV10-3 and TRBJ2-3, with D unclear. Germline values: CDR1 ENHRY, CDR2 SYGVKD. The V end lost 7 bases, the J end lost 6 bases, and 11 bases lay between the germline ends. CDR3 length: 12 amino acids. CDR3 DNA sequence: TGTGCCATCAAAGGAACGCGGGATACGCAGTATTTT. It encodes CAIKGTRDTQYF.

This chain joins TRBV30 and TRBJ2-1, with a possible D match to TRBD1 (5 bases). The CDR3 has 11 amino acids. Trimming stripped 5 bases from V and 9 bases from J, with 11 bases between. Germline V gene sequence: CDR1 GTSNPN, CDR2 SVGIG (reference sequence). The CDR3 is CAWGMGLEQFF. The CDR3 DNA is TGTGCCTGGGGGATGGGGCTTGAGCAGTTCTTC.

The chain recombines TRBV27 with TRBJ2-1, with D unclear. Germline CDR1 and CDR2: MNHEY and SMNVEV (reference sequence). Trimming left V 0 bases short and J 4 bases short, with 4 bases between. This CDR3 region has 13 residues. Here the CDR3 reads CASSLSLYNEQFF. The CDR3 bases are TGTGCCAGCAGTTTATCTCTGTACAATGAGCAGTTCTTC.

This clone was seen more than once but under ten times. The chain has TRBV5-1 and TRBJ2-7; the D gene is possibly TRBD1 (5 bases). Germline-derived CDR1 and CDR2 are SGHRS and YFSETQ. CDR3 length equals 12 residues. Trimming shortened V by 3 bases and J by 5 bases, and 9 bases separated the two germline ends. This chain's CDR3 is CASSSQGHEQYF. CDR3 coding DNA: TGCGCCAGCAGCTCGCAGGGCCACGAGCAGTACTTC.

This clone was recorded only once. The V gene is TRBV27, the J gene TRBJ2-5; D is unclear. Germline CDR1 is MNHEY and CDR2 is SMNVEV (reference sequence). V was clipped by 8 bases and J by 2 bases, with 12 bases between them. The CDR3 extends over 13 amino acids. The CDR3 region has the DNA TGTGCCAGCTCGGCAGGCCTACAAGAGACCCAGTACTTC. Protein: CASSAGLQETQYF.

CDR3 amino acids: CASSKGGNTEAFF. CDR3 sequence (DNA): TGTGCCAGCAGCAAAGGGGGGAACACTGAAGCTTTCTTT. This chain uses TRBV6-5 with TRBJ1-1; possible D gene TRBD1, 6 bases. The CDR3 contains 13 residues. The germline V and J ends were trimmed by 6 bases and 1 base, with 9 bases remaining between them. The germline gives CDR1 MNHEY, CDR2 SVGAGI.

The chain combines TRBV5-4 with TRBJ2-7; D unclear. This CDR3 comprises 13 residues. Trimming stripped 3 bases from V and 0 bases from J, with 7 bases between. From germline, CDR1 is SGHNT and CDR2 YYREEE (reference sequence). The CDR3 loop is CASSSPGSYEQYF. CDR3 bases: TGTGCCAGCAGCTCCCCCGGCTCCTACGAGCAGTACTTC.

The genes are TRBV4-1 and TRBJ2-1; D remains unclear. Germline V CDR1 and CDR2: MGHRA, YSYEKL. The CDR3 is made up of 15 amino acids. Trimming stripped 4 bases from V and 0 bases from J, with 10 bases between. The CDR3 bases are TGCGCCAGCAGCCTTCCCGGTAGCTCCTACAATGAGCAGTTCTTC. This codes for CASSLPGSSYNEQFF.

The sample holds one count of this clone. In DNA form, the CDR3 reads TGTGCCAGCAGTTCACCTGGGGGGGAAGGCTACACCTTC. This sequence encodes CASSSPGGEGYTF. The V call is TRBV7-2, the J call TRBJ1-2; possibly TRBD1 for D (5 bases). With 6 bases removed from V and 8 bases from J, the gap between germline ends came to 16 bases. Germline V gene lookup returns CDR1 SGHTA and CDR2 FQGNSA. The CDR3 is 13 residues long. Full variable domain (rest looked up from reference TRBV7-2 and TRBJ1-2): GAGVSQSPSNKVTEKGKDVELRCDPISGHTALYWYRQSLGQGLEFLIYFQGNSAPDKSGLPSDRFSAERTGGSVSTLTIQRTQQEDSAVYLCASSSPGGEGYTFGSGTRLTVV.

This rearrangement joins TRBV29-1 to TRBJ1-2; unclear D gene. Germline V lookup: CDR1 SQVTM, CDR2 ANQGSEA. The CDR3 covers 11 residues. Trimming stripped 4 bases from V and 8 bases from J, with 11 bases between. The CDR3 DNA follows: TGCAGCGTTGGGGAGTCCGACGGCTACACCTTC. It yields the protein CSVGESDGYTF.

The CDR3 region is CASSTRTVSNEKLFF. CDR3 coding DNA: TGTGCCAGCAGCACGCGGACAGTTTCCAATGAAAAACTGTTTTTT. The chain has TRBV7-8 and TRBJ1-4; D is perhaps TRBD1 (6 bases). CDR1 and CDR2 from the germline V gene are SGHVS and FQNEAQ. This CDR3 comprises 15 residues. V was shortened by 5 bases and J by 5 bases, with 15 bases between the two germline ends. The whole variable domain, remainder taken from reference TRBV7-8 and TRBJ1-4, is GAGVSQSPRYKVAKRGQDVALRCDPISGHVSLFWYQQALGQGPEFLTYFQNEAQLDKSGLPSDRFFAERPEGSVSTLKIQRTQQEDSAVYLCASSTRTVSNEKLFFGSGTQLSVL.

This clone showed up just once. The chain couples TRBV6-5 to TRBJ2-1, with D perhaps TRBD2 (6 bases). CDR1 is MNHEY and CDR2 is SVGAGI in the germline V gene. The V and J ends lost 6 bases and 4 bases respectively, with 10 bases between them. This CDR3 is 13 amino acids long. Written as DNA, the CDR3 is TGTGCCAGCAGCCCAGGAGGGTACAATGAGCAGTTCTTC. This encodes CASSPGGYNEQFF.

This clone was seen only once. This specimen includes other DNA sequences encoding the same CDR3. The CDR3 DNA sequence: TGTGCCAGTTGGGGAGGAGGTCAGCCCCAGCATTTT. It encodes CASWGGGQPQHF. V usage is TRBV19 and J usage is TRBJ1-5; no clear D. V lost 8 bases, J lost 6 bases, and 11 bases lay in between. This CDR3 spans 12 amino acids. Per germline, CDR1 LNHDA and CDR2 SQIVND (reference sequence).

Here the CDR3 reads CASSKDRGWSPLHF. As DNA, the CDR3 is TGCGCCAGCAGTAAAGACAGGGGGTGGTCACCCCTCCACTTT. This sequence joins TRBV10-2 and TRBJ1-6, with 9 bases fitting TRBD1. The CDR3 loop spans 14 amino acids. V lost 5 bases, J lost 10 bases, and 6 bases stayed unmatched. The V gene's germline CDR1 is WSHSY and CDR2 SAAADI.

This clone is a singleton in its sample. The gene calls are TRBV7-7 and TRBJ1-5; a possible D gene is TRBD1 (5 bases). The CDR3 sequence is 17 residues long. The germline V gene encodes CDR1 SSHAT and CDR2 FNYEAQ (reference sequence). Deletions cut 2 bases from V and 1 base from J, with 15 bases between. CDR3 amino acids: CASSLKIRGFSNQPQHF. The CDR3 region has the DNA TGTGCCAGCAGCTTAAAGATTCGGGGGTTCAGCAATCAGCCCCAGCATTTT.

The V and J genes are TRBV4-3 and TRBJ2-3; TRBD1 aligns across 10 bases. The J segment lost 2 bases and the V segment lost 5 bases, leaving 4 bases of the junction unmatched. Germline lookup yields CDR1 LGHNA and CDR2 YSLEER. The CDR3 has 15 amino acids. DNA for the CDR3: TGCGCCAGCAGCTCGACAGGGGGCCACACAGATACGCAGTATTTT. Amino acids: CASSSTGGHTDTQYF.

The chain combines TRBV6-5 with TRBJ1-1; perhaps TRBD1 as D (5 bases). V was pared by 5 bases and J by 11 bases, with 15 bases between. Germline V lookup: CDR1 MNHEY, CDR2 SVGAGI. The CDR3 is 12 amino acids. This chain's CDR3 is CASSRTQGIAFF. The CDR3 DNA reads TGTGCCAGCAGTAGAACGCAGGGTATCGCTTTCTTT.

The rearrangement links TRBV6-1 to TRBJ1-5, with TRBD1 identical over 7 bases. J was trimmed by 2 bases and V by 6 bases; bases with no gene match: 7. CDR1 MNHNS and CDR2 SASEGT come from the germline V gene. This CDR3 region has 15 residues. CDR3 coding DNA: TGTGCCAGCAGCTCGACAGGGCTTGGCAATCAGCCCCAGCATTTT. The encoded protein is CASSSTGLGNQPQHF.

This clone has only a few counts. V is TRBV7-3 and J is TRBJ1-6; TRBD1 matches 8 bases. The CDR3 sequence is 14 residues long. CDR1 is SGHTA, CDR2 FQGTGA, per germline. V lost 6 bases and J lost 10; bases outside the gene matches: 8. CDR3 sequence: CASRLTGDGSPLHF. Written as DNA, the CDR3 is TGTGCCAGCAGATTGACAGGGGATGGATCACCCCTCCACTTT. Full variable domain (remainder filled in from reference TRBV7-3 and TRBJ1-6): GAGVSQTPSNKVTEKGKYVELRCDPISGHTALYWYRQSLGQGPEFLIYFQGTGAADDSGLPNDRFFAVRPEGSVSTLKIQRTERGDSAVYLCASRLTGDGSPLHFGNGTRLTVT.

J is TRBJ2-1 and V is TRBV30; D possibly corresponds to TRBD2 (5 bases). CDR3 length equals 14 residues. V shed 1 base and J shed 4 bases, with 11 bases lying between them. The germline V gene encodes CDR1 GTSNPN and CDR2 SVGIG (reference sequence). The CDR3: CAWSAASGYNEQFF. CDR3 sequence (DNA): TGTGCCTGGAGTGCCGCGAGCGGATACAATGAGCAGTTCTTC.